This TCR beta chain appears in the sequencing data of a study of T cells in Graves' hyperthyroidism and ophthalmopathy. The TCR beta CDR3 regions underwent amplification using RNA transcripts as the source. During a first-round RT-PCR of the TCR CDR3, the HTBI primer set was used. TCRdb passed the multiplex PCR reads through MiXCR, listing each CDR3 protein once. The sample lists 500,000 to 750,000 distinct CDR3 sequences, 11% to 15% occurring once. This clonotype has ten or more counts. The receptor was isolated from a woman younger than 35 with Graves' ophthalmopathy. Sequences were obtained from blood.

Written as DNA, the CDR3 is TGTGCCAGCAGCCCCACTACAGGGGGGTACGAGCAGTACTTC. Its protein product is CASSPTTGGYEQYF. The chain uses TRBV6-1 and TRBJ2-7; 8 bases match TRBD1. This CDR3 spans 14 amino acids. Germline assignment: CDR1 MNHNS and CDR2 SASEGT. V lost 6 bases, J lost 4 bases, and 8 bases stayed unmatched.